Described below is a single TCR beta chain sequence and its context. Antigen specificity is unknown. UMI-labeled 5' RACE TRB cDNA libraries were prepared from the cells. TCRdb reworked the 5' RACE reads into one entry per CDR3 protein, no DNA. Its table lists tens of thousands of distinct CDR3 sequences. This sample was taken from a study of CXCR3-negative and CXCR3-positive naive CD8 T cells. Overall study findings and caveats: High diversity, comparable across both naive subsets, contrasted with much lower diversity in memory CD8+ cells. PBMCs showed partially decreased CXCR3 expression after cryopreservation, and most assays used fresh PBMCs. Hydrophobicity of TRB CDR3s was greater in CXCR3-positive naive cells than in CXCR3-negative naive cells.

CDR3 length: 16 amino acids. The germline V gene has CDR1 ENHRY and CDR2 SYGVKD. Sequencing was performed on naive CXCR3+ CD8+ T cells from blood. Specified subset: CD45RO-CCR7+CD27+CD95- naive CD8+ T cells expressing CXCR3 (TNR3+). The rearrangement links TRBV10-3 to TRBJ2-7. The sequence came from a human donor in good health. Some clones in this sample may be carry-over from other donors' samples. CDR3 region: CAISEGSDGRTYEQYF.